The 28 T cell receptor beta chains below all came from one sample that was sequenced in a study of immune characteristics of hereditary and idiopathic chronic pancreatitis. TCRdb's copy holds only in-frame clones and misses some; the assay was immunoSEQ multiplex PCR. Here the sample spans some 1,600 clones, 80% being singletons. Chronic pancreatitis tissue was collected during total pancreatectomy with islet autotransplantation. The specimen sequenced was pancreas tissue with hereditary chronic pancreatitis. These receptor sequences come from a human donor with chronic pancreatitis.

A remark on this clone: Germline is not matched at one junction end, which may reflect a read error. The gene calls are TRBV5-1 and TRBJ1-1; D gene uncertain. This CDR3 region has 15 residues. In germline, CDR1 is SGHRS, CDR2 YFSETQ. The CDR3: CASSLTGPQNAEAFF. In DNA, the CDR3 is TGCGCCAGCAGCTTGACCGGGCCCCAGAACGCTGAAGCTTTCTTT.

V usage is TRBV9 and J usage is TRBJ2-1; D may be TRBD1 or TRBD2 (5 bases each). The V gene's germline CDR1 is SGDLS and CDR2 YYNGEE. CDR3 length equals 14 residues. The germline V and J ends were trimmed by 0 bases and 9 bases, with 13 bases remaining between them. This CDR3 reads CASSVDGAEVEQFF. The CDR3 nucleotides read TGTGCCAGCAGCGTAGACGGGGCGGAGGTTGAGCAGTTCTTC.

The chain couples TRBV5-1 to TRBJ1-6; 7 bases align to TRBD1. The CDR3 contains 15 residues. Germline CDR1 and CDR2: SGHRS and YFSETQ. Trimming cost V 0 bases and J 7 bases; bases outside gene matches: 4. The CDR3 sequence: CASSLEGGGNSPLHF. The CDR3 bases are TGCGCCAGCAGCTTGGAGGGAGGGGGCAATTCACCCCTCCACTTT.

The CDR3 nucleotides read TGTGCCAGCAGACTAGGGTCGGGGATAACTGAAGCTTTCTTT. It yields the protein CASRLGSGITEAFF. The J gene is TRBJ1-1, the V gene TRBV5-8; unclear D gene. The CDR3 has 14 residues. V was pared by 5 bases and J by 5 bases, with 16 bases between. Germline CDR1 is SGHTS and CDR2 is YDEGEE.

The CDR3 nucleotides read TGTGCCAGCAGCTACCAAAGATACAGCTCCTACGAGCAGTACTTC. It specifies CASSYQRYSSYEQYF. The chain recombines TRBV3-1 (or the pseudogene TRBV3-2) with TRBJ2-7; the D is unclear. Trimming stripped 5 bases from V and 0 bases from J, with 14 bases between. This CDR3 contains 15 residues. CDR1 is LGHDT and CDR2 is YNNKEL in the germline V gene (reference sequence).

The rearrangement uses TRBV6-2 or TRBV6-3 and TRBJ2-7; tentative D call: TRBD1 (5 bases). The V end lost 4 bases, the J end lost 9 bases, and 22 bases lay between the germline ends. Per germline, CDR1 MNHEY and CDR2 SVGEGT. The CDR3 spans 15 residues. The CDR3 loop is CASSFGAGSTTGQYF. Written as DNA, the CDR3 is TGTGCCAGCAGTTTCGGAGCAGGGTCAACTACGGGGCAGTACTTC.

This clone is a singleton in its sample. The CDR3 coding sequence is TGTGCCAGCAGCTTAACGCGACAGAACACCGGGGAGCTGTTTTTT. Amino acids: CASSLTRQNTGELFF. V and J are TRBV7-2 and TRBJ2-2; D gene unclear. The germline V gene has CDR1 SGHTA and CDR2 FQGNSA. This CDR3 has 15 residues. Deletions cut 2 bases from V and 1 base from J, with 8 bases between.

The chain has TRBV29-1 and TRBJ2-1; D possibly corresponds to TRBD1 (5 bases). Per the germline V gene, CDR1 is SQVTM and CDR2 is ANQGSEA. The CDR3 runs to 16 residues. The V and J ends lost 2 bases and 0 bases respectively, with 14 bases between them. The DNA for the CDR3 is TGCAGCGTTGAACCGGACACCCGAAGCTCCTACAATGAGCAGTTCTTC. This sequence encodes CSVEPDTRSSYNEQFF.

J is TRBJ2-7 and V is TRBV5-6; 7 nucleotides align to TRBD1. Germline V gene data show CDR1 as SGHDT and CDR2 as YYEEEE. The CDR3 sequence is 14 residues long. After removal of 1 base from V and 0 bases from J, the junction contained 1 base not matched to a gene. As DNA, the CDR3 is TGTGCCAGCAGCTTGACAGGGGTCTCCTACGAGCAGTACTTC. Translated, it gives CASSLTGVSYEQYF. Drawing the rest from reference TRBV5-6 and TRBJ2-7, the complete variable domain is DAGVTQSPTHLIKTRGQQVTLRCSPKSGHDTVSWYQQALGQGPQFIFQYYEEEERQRGNFPDRFSGHQFPNYSSELNVNALLLGDSALYLCASSLTGVSYEQYFGPGTRLTVT.

The J gene is TRBJ1-3, the V gene TRBV21-1. TRBV21-1 is labeled a pseudogene. The CDR3 contains 15 residues. The CDR3 coding sequence is TGTGCCAGCAGCAAGACGGGAATCTCTGGAAACACCATATATTTT. It codes for CASSKTGISGNTIYF.

The chain combines TRBV7-2 with TRBJ2-5; the D is unclear. V gave up 0 bases and J gave up 1 base, with 15 bases separating them. The CDR3 sequence is 17 residues long. Germline CDR1 SGHTA, CDR2 FQGNSA. The CDR3 is CASSLAGTRPSQETQYF. The CDR3 DNA is TGTGCCAGCAGCTTAGCGGGAACAAGACCGAGCCAAGAGACCCAGTACTTC.

The gene calls are TRBV10-3 and TRBJ2-7, with 11 bases aligning to TRBD2. The junction had 5 bases not matched to a gene; V was cut back by 6 bases and J by 4 bases. Germline V CDR1 and CDR2: ENHRY, SYGVKD. CDR3 length: 14 residues. The CDR3, as DNA: TGTGCCATCAGACCGGGACTAGCGGTATACGAGCAGTACTTC. Translated: CAIRPGLAVYEQYF.

This clone ranks as large (0.1 to 1%). The J gene is TRBJ2-2, the V gene TRBV6-5, with a weak D call TRBD1 (6 bases). The length of the CDR3 is 14 residues. V was trimmed by 6 bases and J by 4 bases, leaving 12 bases between them. The germline CDR1 and CDR2 sequences are MNHEY and SVGAGI. CDR3 in amino acids: CASRQGSSTGELFF. CDR3 nucleotide sequence: TGTGCCAGCAGGCAGGGGTCGAGCACCGGGGAGCTGTTTTTT.

The chain is built from TRBV9 and TRBJ1-2; D gene unclear. The CDR3 is 15 residues long. The V end was cut by 1 base, the J end by 4 bases, with 14 bases between. Germline CDR1 SGDLS, CDR2 YYNGEE. The CDR3 loop is CASSVSASLIYGYTF. The CDR3, as DNA: TGTGCCAGCAGCGTATCCGCTTCGTTGATCTATGGCTACACCTTC.

The rearrangement links TRBV9 to TRBJ2-7, with 8 bases matching TRBD1. CDR1 and CDR2 (germline): SGDLS, YYNGEE. The CDR3 consists of 17 residues. V dropped 4 bases and J dropped 3; count of bases not matched to a gene: 15. The DNA for the CDR3 is TGTGCCAGCAGCCCCCGGACAGGGTTCGACCTGGTCTACGAGCAGTACTTC. Amino acid sequence: CASSPRTGFDLVYEQYF.

The chain combines TRBV7-8 with TRBJ2-7; TRBD1 matches 9 bases. From germline, CDR1 is SGHVS and CDR2 FQNEAQ. Trimming removed 5 bases from V and 2 bases from J; junction bases left unmatched: 13. CDR3 length: 17 residues. CDR3 in amino acids: CASSPRDRVRAAYEQYF. CDR3 coding DNA: TGTGCCAGCAGCCCCAGGGACAGGGTTCGGGCCGCCTACGAGCAGTACTTC.

The V gene is TRBV18, the J gene TRBJ1-6, with TRBD1 identical over 9 bases. The V gene's germline CDR1 is KGHSH and CDR2 LQKENI. Unmatched junction bases numbered 7, after V lost 6 bases and J lost 10 bases. This CDR3 has 14 residues. The CDR3 region is CASSPGQGQSPLHF. The CDR3 DNA is TGTGCCAGCTCTCCGGGACAGGGCCAATCACCCCTCCACTTT.

The chain employs TRBV5-1 and TRBJ2-3; 7 bases are shared with TRBD2. The CDR3 is 16 residues long. In germline, CDR1 is SGHRS, CDR2 YFSETQ. J lost 2 bases, V lost 2 bases, and 8 bases had no gene match. Here the CDR3 DNA reads TGCGCCAGCAGCTTACTAACCGGGACTAACACAGATACGCAGTATTTT. The encoded protein is CASSLLTGTNTDTQYF.

The chain uses TRBV28 and TRBJ2-6, with 12 bases matching TRBD1. J gave up 4 bases and V 6 bases, and 7 bases lay outside the gene matches. The CDR3 is 17 amino acids. Looked up from germline, CDR1 is MDHEN and CDR2 is SYDVKM. The CDR3 is CASRPGQGAVGANVLTF. As DNA, the CDR3 is TGTGCCAGCAGGCCGGGACAGGGGGCGGTGGGGGCCAACGTCCTGACTTTC.

This clone was seen a handful of times. The rearrangement links TRBV5-1 to TRBJ2-3; no definite D call. The CDR3 length is 16 residues. CDR1 SGHRS and CDR2 YFSETQ come from the germline V gene. Trimming pared 0 bases from V and 1 base from J, leaving 12 bases between. CDR3: CASSLGPGYGTDTQYF. Written as DNA, the CDR3 is TGCGCCAGCAGCTTGGGTCCGGGTTATGGCACAGATACGCAGTATTTT. The complete variable domain, with remaining parts taken from reference TRBV5-1 and TRBJ2-3, reads KAGVTQTPRYLIKTRGQQVTLSCSPISGHRSVSWYQQTPGQGLQFLFEYFSETQRNKGNFPGRFSGRQFSNSRSEMNVSTLELGDSALYLCASSLGPGYGTDTQYFGPGTRLTVL.

The chain has TRBV9 and TRBJ1-2, with D perhaps matching TRBD1 (6 bases). V dropped 3 bases and J dropped 8 bases, with 11 bases sitting between them. Germline CDR1 reads SGDLS; CDR2 reads YYNGEE. The CDR3 extends over 12 amino acids. For the CDR3, the DNA is TGTGCCAGCAGCGCAACAGGGTCGGGCTACACCTTC. This codes for CASSATGSGYTF.

This clone was seen a single time. The chain combines TRBV5-5 with TRBJ2-3; D is uncertain. Trimming removed 6 bases from V and 1 base from J, with 15 bases in between. This CDR3 has 15 amino acids. CDR1 and CDR2 from the germline V gene are SGHKS and YYEKEE (reference sequence). The DNA of the CDR3 is TGTGCCAGCACCCCCGGGTGGACGGGCACAGATACGCAGTATTTT. Protein product: CASTPGWTGTDTQYF.

This chain joins TRBV6-4 and TRBJ2-3, with a possible D match to TRBD2 (5 bases). Germline loops: CDR1 MRHNA, CDR2 SNTAGT. The CDR3 is 13 amino acids. V lost 1 base, J lost 7 bases, and 9 bases lay in between. The CDR3, as DNA: TGTGCCAGCAGTGACTGGGCCGGGAATACGCAGTATTTT. Translation gives CASSDWAGNTQYF.

The chain combines TRBV6-4 with TRBJ2-2; 9 bases fit TRBD2. Germline loops: CDR1 MRHNA, CDR2 SNTAGT. This CDR3 is built from 20 residues. The V gene end was trimmed by 0 bases and the J gene end by 3 bases; junction bases not matched to a gene: 14. CDR3 sequence (DNA): TGTGCCAGCAGTGACTCAGATCGCGGTAGCGGCGGGGGGGACACCGGGGAGCTGTTTTTT. This translates into CASSDSDRGSGGGDTGELFF.

The chain links TRBV6-2 or TRBV6-3 to TRBJ2-6; D not resolved. CDR1 and CDR2 from the germline V gene are MNHEY and SVGEGT. V was shortened by 5 bases and J by 1 base, with 3 bases between the two germline ends. There are 13 residues in the CDR3. The CDR3 coding sequence is TGTGCCAGCAGTCGGTCTGGGGCCAACGTCCTGACTTTC. It translates to CASSRSGANVLTF.

The chain carries TRBV12-3 or TRBV12-4 and TRBJ2-7, with D unresolved. CDR3 length: 12 amino acids. Trimming pared 8 bases from V and 1 base from J, leaving 9 bases between. This chain's CDR3 is CASGFRSYEQYF. The CDR3 coding sequence is TGTGCCAGCGGGTTTAGGTCCTACGAGCAGTACTTC.

The count of this clone is one. The chain is built from TRBV6-1 and TRBJ2-6; D remains ambiguous. Germline V CDR1 and CDR2: MNHNS, SASEGT. V was clipped by 1 base and J by 0 bases, with 4 bases between them. The CDR3 is 15 residues long. The CDR3 DNA reads as TGTGCCAGCAGTGAAGGGGACTCTGGGGCCAACGTCCTGACTTTC. Its protein is CASSEGDSGANVLTF.

The gene calls are TRBV4-2 and TRBJ2-1; 8 bases fit TRBD2. CDR1 is LGHNA and CDR2 is YNFKEQ in the germline V gene. This CDR3 has 15 residues. V dropped 0 bases and J dropped 4; count of bases not matched to a gene: 2. The CDR3 region has the DNA TGTGCCAGCAGCCAAGAAGCGGGGGAGTACAATGAGCAGTTCTTC. Translated, it gives CASSQEAGEYNEQFF.